These T cell receptor beta chains were read from a single sample in a study of technical replicates of blood from several donors. The repertoire was sequenced with immunoSEQ multiplex PCR; TCRdb's copy has only in-frame clones and lacks some. In the table there are tens of thousands of clones, 91% of which are singletons. Sequences were obtained from T cells isolated from PBMCs. These receptors came from a human donor in good health. Each CDR3 is given with its conserved first and last residue.

v_gene: TRBV19; j_gene: TRBJ2-1; CDR3aa: CASSIGGRLSYNEQFF
v_gene: TRBV4-1; j_gene: TRBJ2-7; CDR3aa: CASSQEVPSGLFYEQYF
v_gene: TRBV6-4; j_gene: TRBJ2-7; CDR3aa: CASSDTGGVFNYYEQYF
v_gene: TRBV13; j_gene: TRBJ1-1; CDR3aa: CASSLGTGGAFF
v_gene: TRBV19; j_gene: TRBJ2-1; CDR3aa: CASSIDRTSEGGDEQFF
v_gene: TRBV28; j_gene: TRBJ2-7; CDR3aa: CASTSGVSYEQYF
v_gene: TRBV6-4; j_gene: TRBJ1-4; CDR3aa: CASSLRGQKNEKLFF
v_gene: TRBV7-6; j_gene: TRBJ2-3; CDR3aa: CASSSLTSTDTQYF
v_gene: TRBV28; j_gene: TRBJ2-3; CDR3aa: CASSLGGAGGEDTQYF
v_gene: TRBV7-2; j_gene: TRBJ2-3; CDR3aa: CASSLVLAGVDTQYF
v_gene: TRBV7-9; j_gene: TRBJ1-2; CDR3aa: CASSQPVDGYTF
v_gene: TRBV10-3; j_gene: TRBJ2-7; CDR3aa: CATSLAQYEQYF
v_gene: TRBV19; j_gene: TRBJ1-1; CDR3aa: CARSGQGNTEAFF
v_gene: TRBV7-9; j_gene: TRBJ2-7; CDR3aa: CATGTGPYEQYF
v_gene: TRBV11-2; j_gene: TRBJ2-7; CDR3aa: CASSSGSHEQYF
v_gene: TRBV5-1; j_gene: TRBJ1-3; CDR3aa: CASSLAGRGTGNTIYF
v_gene: TRBV6-5; j_gene: TRBJ1-2; CDR3aa: CASSTRTASNYGYTF
v_gene: TRBV7-9; j_gene: TRBJ2-1; CDR3aa: CASSFGTSRHNEQFF
v_gene: TRBV12-2; j_gene: TRBJ2-7; CDR3aa: CASLFNIDQYEQYF
v_gene: TRBV13; j_gene: TRBJ2-7; CDR3aa: CASSRLGASYEQYF
v_gene: TRBV29-1; j_gene: TRBJ2-1; CDR3aa: CSVVSGFSYNEQFF
v_gene: TRBV28; j_gene: TRBJ1-3; CDR3aa: CASSSPGTALGNTIYF
v_gene: TRBV18; j_gene: TRBJ2-2; CDR3aa: CASSPPGVQGKPGELFF
v_gene: TRBV18; j_gene: TRBJ2-7; CDR3aa: CASSPRTTGDEQYF
v_gene: TRBV7-9; j_gene: TRBJ1-2; CDR3aa: CASSLDRGRGYTF
v_gene: TRBV2; j_gene: TRBJ1-3; CDR3aa: CASSTGVPSGNTIYF
v_gene: TRBV13; j_gene: TRBJ2-5; CDR3aa: CASSARLLAGDQETQYF